The next 19 T cell receptor beta chains were all read from a single sample in a study of T cell responses to AZD1222 COVID-19 vaccine. Clones were read by immunoSEQ multiplex PCR, and TCRdb kept only the in-frame ones, dropping some. There are about 110,000 clones in the sample; roughly 84% occur only once, and approximately 3.3% lies in the top ten. This specimen was peripheral blood, taken on day 0 of AZD1222 vaccination. Every receptor here comes from an adult in good health.

The CDR3 nucleotides are TGCGCCAGCACCAATGATGCAGCAACTAATGAAAAACTGTTTTTT. Its translation is CASTNDAATNEKLFF. V usage is TRBV5-1 and J usage is TRBJ1-4; D gene ambiguous. The germline V gene has CDR1 SGHRS and CDR2 YFSETQ. Trimming took off 6 bases at V and 0 bases at J, with 12 bases between the two ends. This CDR3 is built from 15 residues.

The chain recombines TRBV4-1 with TRBJ1-2, with 7 positions matching TRBD1. The germline gives CDR1 MGHRA, CDR2 YSYEKL. The CDR3 length is 17 residues. V gave up 2 bases and J gave up 4 bases; unmatched junction bases: 13. This chain's CDR3 is CASSQTTSTGRGYGYTF. CDR3 DNA: TGCGCCAGCAGCCAAACCACCTCGACAGGGAGAGGCTATGGCTACACCTTC.

The V gene is TRBV3-1 (or the pseudogene TRBV3-2), the J gene TRBJ1-5, with 8 bases identical to TRBD1. There are 14 residues in the CDR3. J lost 4 bases, V lost 3 bases, and 2 bases had no gene match. Germline-derived CDR1 and CDR2 are LGHDT and YNNKEL (reference sequence). The CDR3: CASSQGQANQPQHF. The CDR3 nucleotides are TGTGCCAGCAGCCAGGGACAGGCAAATCAGCCCCAGCATTTT.

This clone was detected a few times. The chain is built from TRBV12-3 or TRBV12-4 and TRBJ1-1; D ambiguous. The CDR3 is 12 residues long. Trimming pared 3 bases from V and 0 bases from J, leaving 2 bases between. The CDR3 sequence: CASSFVNTEAFF. The CDR3 DNA is TGTGCCAGCAGTTTCGTGAACACTGAAGCTTTCTTT.

This clone has a single count. V gene TRBV14 combines with J gene TRBJ1-1; D might be TRBD1 (6 bases). Germline V gene lookup returns CDR1 SGHDN and CDR2 FVKESK. The CDR3 loop spans 14 amino acids. Trimming removed 3 bases from V and 8 bases from J, with 16 bases in between. CDR3 in DNA: TGTGCCAGCAGCCAGAGACAGGCGTTTACCGAAGCTTTCTTT. It is translated as CASSQRQAFTEAFF.

V and J are TRBV19 and TRBJ1-4; maybe TRBD1 (5 bases). Trimming removed 4 bases from V and 4 bases from J, with 13 bases in between. The CDR3 is 15 amino acids. The germline V gene has CDR1 LNHDA and CDR2 SQIVND (reference sequence). The CDR3 sequence: CASSTPGAFNEKLFF. CDR3 in DNA: TGTGCCAGTAGTACCCCCGGGGCCTTTAATGAAAAACTGTTTTTT.

This chain links TRBV5-8 with TRBJ1-5; a possible D gene is TRBD1 (5 bases). This CDR3 has 14 amino acids. Trimming took 0 bases from V and 7 from J, leaving 11 bases between them. The V gene's germline CDR1 is SGHTS and CDR2 YDEGEE. The CDR3 is CASSLGQGGQPQHF. CDR3 sequence (DNA): TGTGCCAGCAGCTTGGGGCAGGGTGGCCAGCCCCAGCATTTT.

This chain connects TRBV6-2 or TRBV6-3 to TRBJ2-3; the match to TRBD2 covers 8 bases. Unmatched junction bases numbered 8, after V lost 2 bases and J lost 7 bases. The CDR3 contains 15 residues. The V gene's germline CDR1 is MNHEY and CDR2 SVGEGT. CDR3 loop: CASSYPAGGGNTQYF. The CDR3 nucleotides read TGTGCCAGCAGTTACCCCGCCGGGGGGGGAAATACGCAGTATTTT.

This clone has only one observation. J is TRBJ1-6 and V is TRBV4-2; D possibly corresponds to TRBD1 (6 bases). CDR1 and CDR2 (germline): LGHNA, YNFKEQ. The CDR3 covers 16 residues. V shed 0 bases and J shed 5 bases, with 11 bases lying between them. The chain's CDR3 is CASSQDWDTNNSPLHF. The CDR3 region has the DNA TGTGCCAGCAGCCAAGATTGGGACACCAATAATTCACCCCTCCACTTT.

The CDR3 is CASSLVSGANTEAFF. CDR3 sequence (DNA): TGTGCCAGCAGCTTAGTTTCAGGAGCGAACACTGAAGCTTTCTTT. The chain combines TRBV7-2 with TRBJ1-1, with D unresolved. CDR1 and CDR2 from the germline V gene are SGHTA and FQGNSA. There are 15 residues in the CDR3. V gave up 1 base and J gave up 1 base, with 10 bases separating them.

The genes are TRBV9 and TRBJ1-2; tentative D call: TRBD1 (5 bases). CDR3 length equals 12 residues. V dropped 2 bases and J dropped 8 bases, with 10 bases sitting between them. Looked up from germline, CDR1 is SGDLS and CDR2 is YYNGEE. DNA for the CDR3: TGTGCCAGCAGCGTCAGGGATTACGGCTACACCTTC. This sequence encodes CASSVRDYGYTF.

V usage is TRBV28 and J usage is TRBJ2-1, with D possibly being TRBD2 (6 bases). V lost 4 bases and J lost 9, with 13 bases in between. Germline CDR1 is MDHEN and CDR2 is SYDVKM. The CDR3 spans 13 residues. CDR3 DNA sequence: TGTGCCAGCAGTTCGACTCTGGGGGGTGAGCAGTTCTTC. It yields the protein CASSSTLGGEQFF. Variable domain in full (rest from reference TRBV28 and TRBJ2-1): DVKVTQSSRYLVKRTGEKVFLECVQDMDHENMFWYRQDPGLGLRLIYFSYDVKMKEKGDIPEGYSVSREKKERFSLILESASTNQTSMYLCASSSTLGGEQFFGPGTRLTVL.

The V and J genes are TRBV11-1 and TRBJ1-1, with D hard to call. CDR1 and CDR2 from the germline V gene are SGHAT and FQDESV (reference sequence). This CDR3 has 14 residues. V gave up 2 bases and J gave up 5 bases, with 12 bases separating them. The CDR3 DNA is TGTGCCAGCAGCTTACGATTGGGAAGAACTGAAGCTTTCTTT. Its translation is CASSLRLGRTEAFF.

The chain recombines TRBV5-1 with TRBJ1-1; 9 nucleotides agree with TRBD1. Trimming cost V 4 bases and J 1 base; bases outside gene matches: 5. Germline V gene lookup returns CDR1 SGHRS and CDR2 YFSETQ. The CDR3 is 15 residues long. For the CDR3, the DNA is TGCGCCAGCAGCAAACCGACAGGGGGGAACACTGAAGCTTTCTTT. Translated: CASSKPTGGNTEAFF.

The chain employs TRBV15 and TRBJ1-2; TRBD1 is a possible D gene (5 bases). Germline CDR1 and CDR2: LNHNV and YYDKDF (reference sequence). Trimming removed 0 bases from V and 6 bases from J, with 14 bases in between. The CDR3 sequence is 15 residues long. The DNA of the CDR3 is TGTGCCACCAGCAGAGACCTCGGGGGTGGGGATGGCTACACCTTC. As protein: CATSRDLGGGDGYTF. The complete variable domain, with remaining parts taken from reference TRBV15 and TRBJ1-2, reads DAMVIQNPRYQVTQFGKPVTLSCSQTLNHNVMYWYQQKSSQAPKLLFHYYDKDFNNEADTPDNFQSRRPNTSFCFLDIRSPGLGDTAMYLCATSRDLGGGDGYTFGSGTRLTVV.

This chain joins TRBV7-2 and TRBJ1-1; D call uncertain. This CDR3 is 14 amino acids long. The germline V gene encodes CDR1 SGHTA and CDR2 FQGNSA. Trimming removed 3 bases from V and 0 bases from J, with 8 bases in between. CDR3 loop: CASSFRILNTEAFF. The CDR3 nucleotides are TGTGCCAGCAGCTTCAGGATCCTGAACACTGAAGCTTTCTTT.

The chain has TRBV6-5 and TRBJ1-5; unclear D gene. Germline values: CDR1 MNHEY, CDR2 SVGAGI. Deletions cut 0 bases from V and 6 bases from J, with 12 bases between. This CDR3 contains 15 residues. The CDR3 spells CASSYSPGERQPQHF. The CDR3, as DNA: TGTGCCAGCAGTTACTCCCCCGGGGAACGTCAGCCCCAGCATTTT.

Only one count was recorded for this clone. The chain couples TRBV7-2 to TRBJ2-5; D may match TRBD1 or TRBD2 (5 bases each). The CDR3 is 14 residues long. Between the trimmed V and J ends, which lost 6 bases and 0 bases, there was a span of 11 bases. Germline V gene sequence: CDR1 SGHTA, CDR2 FQGNSA. CDR3 in amino acids: CASSSGTHQETQYF. CDR3 sequence (DNA): TGTGCCAGCAGTTCCGGGACCCACCAAGAGACCCAGTACTTC.

V usage is TRBV3-1 (or the pseudogene TRBV3-2) and J usage is TRBJ1-1, with unresolved D. This CDR3 contains 15 residues. Trimming left V 4 bases short and J 1 base short, with 13 bases between. Germline CDR1 LGHDT, CDR2 YNNKEL (reference sequence). The CDR3 loop is CASSPRANGNTEAFF. Here the CDR3 DNA reads TGTGCCAGCAGCCCCCGGGCGAACGGGAACACTGAAGCTTTCTTT.